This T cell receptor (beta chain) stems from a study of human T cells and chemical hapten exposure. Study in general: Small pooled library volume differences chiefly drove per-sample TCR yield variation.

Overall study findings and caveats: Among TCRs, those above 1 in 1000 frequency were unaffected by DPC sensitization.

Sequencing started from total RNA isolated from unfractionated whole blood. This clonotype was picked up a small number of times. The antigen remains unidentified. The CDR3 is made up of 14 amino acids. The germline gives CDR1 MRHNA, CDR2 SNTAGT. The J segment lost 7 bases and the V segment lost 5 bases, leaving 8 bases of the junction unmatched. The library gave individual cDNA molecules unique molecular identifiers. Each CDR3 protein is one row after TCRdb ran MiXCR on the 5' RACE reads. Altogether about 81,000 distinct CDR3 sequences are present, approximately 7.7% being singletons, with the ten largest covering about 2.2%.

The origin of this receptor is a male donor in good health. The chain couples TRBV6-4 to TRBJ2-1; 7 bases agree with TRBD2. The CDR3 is CASSKGGISNEQFF. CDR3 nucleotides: TGTGCCAGCAGTAAGGGAGGGATCAGTAATGAGCAGTTCTTC.